These T cell receptor beta chains were read from a single sample in a study of T-cell memory formation after mild COVID-19. In TCRdb, the 5' RACE reads were re-called with MiXCR into one record per CDR3 protein. The profile shows roughly 600,000 distinct CDR3 sequences, approximately 18% of them singletons. Sequencing was performed on PBMCs or a T cell subset sorted from them (not recorded which). The receptors derive from an adult woman who had mild COVID-19 (a few samples of this study predate the infection). Cell type and time point are not known. Both conserved end residues are part of each CDR3. The order of the fields is V gene, J gene, D gene, clone size, CDR3 protein, CDR3 DNA. A D gene is named only where the DNA matches it firmly. Expanded clones are given a class, and other clones once, few, many or no size at all.

TRBV19,TRBJ1-3,-,-,CASRDREGSGNTIYF,TGTGCCAGTAGGGATCGGGAAGGATCTGGAAACACCATATATTTT
TRBV5-1,TRBJ1-4,-,once,CASSLAGGKLFF,TGCGCCAGCAGCTTAGCCGGCGGAAAACTGTTTTTT
TRBV7-3,TRBJ2-3,TRBD2,-,CASSLTAGDTQYF,TGTGCCAGCAGCTTAACGGCGGGGGACACGCAGTATTTT
TRBV25-1,TRBJ2-1,-,few,CASSSSGTQAYNEQFF,TGTGCCAGCAGCTCCTCCGGGACACAAGCCTACAATGAGCAGTTCTTC
TRBV3-1,TRBJ2-7,TRBD1,few,CASSQDWTGLYEQYF,TGTGCCAGCAGCCAAGATTGGACAGGCCTTTACGAGCAGTACTTC
TRBV7-2,TRBJ2-7,-,few,CASADAGPYYEQYF,TGTGCCAGCGCCGACGCCGGGCCATACTACGAGCAGTACTTC
TRBV7-9,TRBJ2-5,-,few,CASSSPGHPQETQYF,TGTGCCAGCAGCTCCCCGGGACACCCTCAAGAGACCCAGTACTTC
TRBV5-1,TRBJ1-2,TRBD1,few,CASSFGQEVVYGYTF,TGCGCCAGCAGCTTCGGACAGGAGGTAGTTTATGGCTACACCTTC
TRBV11-2,TRBJ2-5,TRBD1,few,CASRGGTGQETQYF,TGTGCCAGCAGAGGAGGGACAGGCCAAGAGACCCAGTACTTC
TRBV5-1,TRBJ1-6,TRBD1,few,CASSGSPGQGNSPLHF,TGCGCCAGCAGCGGCAGCCCTGGACAGGGGAATTCACCCCTCCACTTT
TRBV14,TRBJ2-1,-,-,CASSQVTAGAYNEQFF,TGTGCCAGCAGCCAAGTCACCGCGGGCGCCTACAATGAGCAGTTCTTC
TRBV5-1,TRBJ2-2,TRBD2,few,CASSFFQRGAPNTGELFF,TGCGCCAGCAGCTTCTTCCAGCGGGGGGCACCGAACACCGGGGAGCTGTTTTTT
TRBV7-9,TRBJ2-7,-,-,CASQTAGPSYEQYF,TGTGCCAGCCAAACGGCAGGACCATCCTACGAGCAGTACTTC
TRBV5-1,TRBJ2-7,TRBD1,-,CASSLSGTGVGEQYF,TGCGCCAGCAGTCTCTCCGGGACAGGGGTCGGGGAGCAGTACTTC
TRBV2,TRBJ1-5,TRBD1,-,CASSAQGAGDQPQHF,TGTGCCAGCAGTGCACAGGGGGCAGGGGATCAGCCCCAGCATTTT
TRBV5-1,TRBJ2-7,-,-,CASRGGQSSYEQYF,TGCGCCAGCCGGGGGGGACAGTCCTCCTACGAGCAGTACTTC
TRBV24-1,TRBJ2-5,-,-,CATSDFVRGAWTQYF,TGTGCCACCAGTGATTTTGTTCGGGGGGCTTGGACCCAGTACTTC
TRBV7-9,TRBJ2-3,TRBD1,few,CASRSGQGREDTQYF,TGTGCCAGCAGGTCGGGACAGGGACGGGAAGATACGCAGTATTTT
TRBV29-1,TRBJ2-2,TRBD1,-,CSVARDRNTGELFF,TGCAGCGTTGCCCGGGACAGGAACACCGGGGAGCTGTTTTTT
TRBV6-6,TRBJ2-3,-,-,CASSQSDETITDTQYF,TGTGCCAGCAGTCAAAGTGATGAGACTATCACAGATACGCAGTATTTT